This is a list of T cell receptor beta chains from one sample in a study of cytomegalovirus exposure and HLA in healthy donors. Sequenced by immunoSEQ multiplex PCR; TCRdb stores in-frame clones only, minus some. Of fewer than 200,000 clones listed, more than 70% are singletons. The sequencing sample was made of PBMCs. The source of these receptors is a woman aged 50 to 60 in good health and CMV-seropositive. Both conserved end residues are part of each CDR3. The D gene is left open where the match is weak. Clone size appears in some rows only: once, few, many, or a class for an expanded clone.

-,TRBJ2-7,TRBV5-6,-,TGTGCCAGCAGCCCGGCGGGACGGGACTACGAGCAGTACTTC,CASSPAGRDYEQYF
TRBD1,TRBJ1-2,TRBV11-2,-,TGTGCCAGCAGCTTAGATAATTGGGACAGATATGGCTACACCTTC,CASSLDNWDRYGYTF
-,TRBJ2-2,TRBV6-6,-,TGTGCCAGCAGTTACCCTGGGGGCGAGGGCACCGGGGAGCTGTTTTTT,CASSYPGGEGTGELFF
-,TRBJ2-3,TRBV19,-,TGTGCCAGTAGTGTCGGTAATACGCAGTATTTT,CASSVGNTQYF
-,TRBJ2-3,TRBV6-5,-,TGTGCCAGCAGTTCCAGGGGTGGTCGCACAGATACGCAGTATTTT,CASSSRGGRTDTQYF
-,TRBJ1-2,TRBV6-4,-,TGTGCCAGCAGTGACTCCCGAGGATTTAACTATGGCTACACCTTC,CASSDSRGFNYGYTF
-,TRBJ2-5,TRBV6-1,-,TGTGCCAGCAGTGAATCCGCGACAGGTGGTGTCGGGGAGACCCAGTACTTC,CASSESATGGVGETQYF
TRBD2,TRBJ2-7,TRBV28,-,TGTGCCAGCAGTTTAGGAGCGGGAGTTCTGGGGGAGCAGTACTTC,CASSLGAGVLGEQYF
-,TRBJ1-3,TRBV27,-,TGTGCCGGACCTTGGGGCAGGGGAAACACCATATATTTT,CAGPWGRGNTIYF
-,TRBJ2-2,TRBV7-9,-,TGTGCCAGCAGCTTACTCCCGGGACAGAACACCGGGGAGCTGTTTTTT,CASSLLPGQNTGELFF
-,TRBJ2-6,TRBV5-4,-,TGTGCCAGCAGCTTGGATCCAGGGGCTGGGGCCAACGTCCTGACTTTC,CASSLDPGAGANVLTF
-,TRBJ2-7,TRBV5-6,-,TGTGCCAGCAGCTCTGTCTACGAGCAGTACTTC,CASSSVYEQYF
-,TRBJ1-2,TRBV28,-,TGTGCCAGCAGTTTAGCAGGGTTTGGGGCCTATGGCTACACCTTC,CASSLAGFGAYGYTF
TRBD1,TRBJ1-1,TRBV7-2,-,TGTGCCAGCAGGTCAGGGGGCGCAGTCGCTGAAGCTTTCTTT,CASRSGGAVAEAFF
TRBD1,TRBJ1-1,TRBV9,-,TGTGCCAGCAGCTTCGGACAGGCGGCTGAAGCTTTCTTT,CASSFGQAAEAFF
-,TRBJ2-1,TRBV11-1,few,TGTGCCAGCAGCTTACTTCAGGGGGAGCAGTTCTTC,CASSLLQGEQFF
-,TRBJ2-5,TRBV27,few,TGTGCCAGCAGTCTCGGGACTCAGGGGGGGACCCAGTACTTC,CASSLGTQGGTQYF
TRBD1,TRBJ1-1,TRBV9,-,TGTGCCAGCAGCGTAGAGGGGACAGGGGCCCTCTCTGAAGCTTTCTTT,CASSVEGTGALSEAFF
TRBD2,TRBJ2-7,TRBV27,-,TGTGCCAGCAGGGCGGGAGGGAGTTCCTCCTACGAGCAGTACTTC,CASRAGGSSSYEQYF
TRBD2,TRBJ2-7,TRBV7-2,-,TGTGCCAGCAGCTTAGAGGGGACTAGCGGCGTCTACGAGCAGTACTTC,CASSLEGTSGVYEQYF
-,TRBJ1-3,TRBV6-1,-,TGTGCCAGCAGTCAATCGCGGACAGCCGGAAACACCATATATTTT,CASSQSRTAGNTIYF
-,TRBJ1-2,TRBV28,-,TGTGCCAGCAGTAAACAGGGAATACATGGCTACACCTTC,CASSKQGIHGYTF
TRBD1,TRBJ2-6,TRBV19,-,TGTGCCAGTAGTACCCGGACAGGGTCTGGGGCCAACGTCCTGACTTTC,CASSTRTGSGANVLTF
-,TRBJ1-2,TRBV19,-,TGTGCCAGTAGTTGGGGCTTCCGAGTAGATGGCTACACCTTC,CASSWGFRVDGYTF
-,TRBJ1-5,TRBV28,-,TGTGCCAGCAGTGCCGGGGATGTAGGACAGCCCCAGCATTTT,CASSAGDVGQPQHF
TRBD1,TRBJ1-2,TRBV2,few,TGTGCCAGCAGTGGGACAGGGAACTATGGCTACACCTTC,CASSGTGNYGYTF
TRBD1,TRBJ1-5,TRBV6-5,once,TGTGCCAGCAGTCGGGACAGGGCGCGGCATCAGCCCCAGCATTTT,CASSRDRARHQPQHF
TRBD1,TRBJ2-1,TRBV6-4,-,TGTGCAGTCCCGGGACAGGGGGACAATGAGCAGTTCTTC,CAVPGQGDNEQFF
-,TRBJ2-7,TRBV9,once,TGTGCCAGCAGCCCTGGGCAGCGGTTCTACGAGCAGTACTTC,CASSPGQRFYEQYF
TRBD1,TRBJ1-1,TRBV28,-,TGTGCCAGCAGCCTGGGACAGGGGAACACTGAAGCTTTCTTT,CASSLGQGNTEAFF
TRBD1,TRBJ2-3,TRBV5-1,-,TGCGCCAGCAGCGAGGGACAGGTCACAGATACGCAGTATTTT,CASSEGQVTDTQYF
-,TRBJ2-7,TRBV4-3,-,TGCGCCAGCAGCCAAGATTGGCTAGCGTTACTCTACGAGCAGTACTTC,CASSQDWLALLYEQYF
-,TRBJ1-1,TRBV27,-,TGTGCCAGCAGTATTCCCGACGGTGGTCCCATATCTTTAAGACGGGATTTGTACACTGAAGCTTTCTTT,CASSIPDGGPISLRRDLYTEAFF
TRBD1,TRBJ1-2,TRBV4-2,-,TGTGCCAGCAGCCAAGGACAGGGGGACGGCTACACCTTC,CASSQGQGDGYTF
TRBD1,TRBJ2-1,TRBV11-2,-,TGTGCCAGCAGAAATACACGACAGGGTAACAATGAGCAGTTCTTC,CASRNTRQGNNEQFF
-,TRBJ1-1,TRBV4-1,once,TGCGCCAGCAGCCGAGGGAGGGATGGAACTGAAGCTTTCTTT,CASSRGRDGTEAFF
TRBD1,TRBJ1-2,TRBV9,-,TGTGCCAGCAGCGCCTCAGGGGGCTCCTCCTATGGCTACACCTTC,CASSASGGSSYGYTF
TRBD2,TRBJ2-7,TRBV6-5,-,TGTGCCAGCATCCGGGAGGGAACCTACGAGCAGTACTTC,CASIREGTYEQYF
TRBD2,TRBJ2-6,TRBV19,-,TGTGCCAGTAGTCTGGGAGGGGATTCAAGCGGGGCCAACGTCCTGACTTTC,CASSLGGDSSGANVLTF
TRBD1,TRBJ2-1,TRBV4-1,once,TGCGCCTCAACAGTTCGTGGGACAGGGGCCAGCGAGCAGTTCTTC,CASTVRGTGASEQFF
-,TRBJ1-3,TRBV5-1,-,TGCGCCAGCAGCTTGGGCAGTCTTGGAAACACCATATATTTT,CASSLGSLGNTIYF
-,TRBJ1-3,TRBV25-1,-,TGTGCCAGCAGTGAATATTTCAGTCGTTCTGGAAACACCATATATTTT,CASSEYFSRSGNTIYF
TRBD2,TRBJ2-3,TRBV5-5,-,TGTGCCAGCAGCTTGCATCAGGGAGGGACAGATACGCAGTATTTT,CASSLHQGGTDTQYF
TRBD2,TRBJ2-5,TRBV30,-,TGTGCCTGGAGTAGTAGCGGGGGGCCTCAAGAGACCCAGTACTTC,CAWSSSGGPQETQYF
-,TRBJ1-3,TRBV19,-,TGTGCCAGTAGTATTGGGGAGTCTGGAAACACCATATATTTT,CASSIGESGNTIYF
-,TRBJ1-1,TRBV19,-,TGTGCCAGTAGTAGGCGGGGAGGTAGGAACACTGAAGCTTTCTTT,CASSRRGGRNTEAFF
TRBD1,TRBJ1-4,TRBV4-1,once,TGCGCCAGCAGCCAAGCACCGGGACAGTATAATGAAAAACTGTTTTTT,CASSQAPGQYNEKLFF
-,TRBJ2-2,TRBV7-8,-,TGTGCCAGCAGCTTAGACTCGGGAGCCGCGAACACCGGGGAGCTGTTTTTT,CASSLDSGAANTGELFF
-,TRBJ1-2,TRBV7-6,-,TGTGCCAGCAGCTTTCATCATCACAGTCTTGGCTACACCTTC,CASSFHHHSLGYTF
-,TRBJ2-7,TRBV12-2,-,TGTGCAAGTCGCTCGAGGAGTTCGCAGCGGGAGGGTTGTGAGCAGTACTTC,CASRSRSSQREGCEQYF
-,TRBJ2-7,TRBV18,once,TGTGCCAGCTCACCACAACAGGGTTTCCCCTCCGAGCAGTACTTC,CASSPQQGFPSEQYF
TRBD1,TRBJ2-7,TRBV27,-,TGTGCCAGCAGTTTATCGACAGGGTCATCCTACGAGCAGTACTTC,CASSLSTGSSYEQYF
TRBD2,TRBJ2-7,TRBV19,-,TGTGCCAGTACCGGACTAGCGACCTACGAGCAGTACTTC,CASTGLATYEQYF